Listed here is a single T cell receptor (beta chain). Its antigen is unidentified. Trimming removed 3 bases from V and 0 bases from J, with 17 bases in between. The CDR3 length is 18 residues. The germline V gene has CDR1 MGHRA and CDR2 YSYEKL. This sample stems from a study of shared clonotypes between healthy human individuals. Study-level information: Each donor had three CD4 naive, three CD4 memory, two CD8 naive and one CD8 memory plate. Overall study findings and caveats: Around 5.4% of naive CD4 clonotypes were common to a few donors. Generation probabilities of non-shared clonotypes were lower (relative to those shared by all four donors).

The study enrolled healthy HIV-negative adults without recent acute infections or vaccinations as donors. The method was immunoSEQ multiplex PCR; TCRdb's version includes in-frame clones alone and lacks a portion of them. The sample shows about 2 million clones, about 95% of them seen only once. The chain carries TRBV4-1 and TRBJ1-4, with D possibly TRBD1 on 6 matching bases. The sequence derives from a man younger than 30 in good health. What was sequenced was naive CD4+ T cells sorted from blood. Subset in this sample: CD45RA+ positively selected. For the CDR3, the DNA is TGCGCCAGCAGCCACGGTTCAGGGGCCCCTGCAACTAATGAAAAACTGTTTTTT. This gives the protein CASSHGSGAPATNEKLFF.